These T cell receptor beta chains were read from a single sample in a study of OX40 agonist ivuxolimab in advanced cancers. The protocol was immunoSEQ multiplex PCR, while the TCRdb copy is restricted to in-frame clones and leaves out a portion. The top ten clones hold 3.9% of a sample with some 49,000 clones, 80% to 85% of them seen once. Specimen: CD4+ or CD8+ T cells sorted from blood, collected in a trial of the OX40 agonist ivuxolimab. These receptors originate from an adult with an advanced solid tumor such as melanoma, head and neck, liver or kidney cancer. Each CDR3 is given with its conserved first and last residue. A D gene is named only where the DNA matches it firmly. Clone size is shown for a subset of rows, as once, few, many or a class of expanded clone.

j_call: TRBJ1-1
v_call: TRBV7-2
clone_size: .
d_call: TRBD1
cdr3_aa: CASSLTGQGLTEAFF
cdr3_nt: TGTGCCAGCAGCTTAACAGGACAGGGTTTGACTGAAGCTTTCTTT

j_call: TRBJ1-3
v_call: TRBV11-3
clone_size: .
d_call: .
cdr3_aa: CASSSRDGISGNTIYF
cdr3_nt: TGTGCCAGCAGCTCAAGGGACGGGATCTCTGGAAACACCATATATTTT

j_call: TRBJ1-2
v_call: TRBV7-2
clone_size: .
d_call: .
cdr3_aa: CASRLQGGRGYTF
cdr3_nt: TGTGCCAGCAGGCTTCAAGGGGGACGGGGCTACACCTTC

j_call: TRBJ2-7
v_call: TRBV7-9
clone_size: .
d_call: .
cdr3_aa: CASSLALSGTEVYEQYF
cdr3_nt: TGTGCCAGCAGCTTAGCGCTCTCAGGGACGGAAGTCTACGAGCAGTACTTC

j_call: TRBJ1-1
v_call: TRBV19
clone_size: few
d_call: TRBD1
cdr3_aa: CASTIQGGVSEAFF
cdr3_nt: TGTGCCAGTACGATACAGGGGGGCGTATCTGAAGCTTTCTTT

j_call: TRBJ2-1
v_call: TRBV28
clone_size: .
d_call: TRBD2
cdr3_aa: CASTELAGGYNEQFF
cdr3_nt: TGTGCCAGCACCGAACTAGCGGGGGGATACAATGAGCAGTTCTTC

j_call: TRBJ2-3
v_call: TRBV10-3
clone_size: .
d_call: TRBD2
cdr3_aa: CASTGLAQTFTDTQYF
cdr3_nt: TGTGCCAGCACGGGACTAGCGCAAACTTTCACAGATACGCAGTATTTT

j_call: TRBJ1-2
v_call: TRBV30
clone_size: .
d_call: TRBD1
cdr3_aa: CAWSEGQASGYTF
cdr3_nt: TGTGCCTGGAGTGAGGGACAGGCTTCTGGCTACACCTTC

j_call: TRBJ2-7
v_call: TRBV7-9
clone_size: .
d_call: .
cdr3_aa: CASSAPRGSLGSYEQYF
cdr3_nt: TGTGCCAGCAGCGCACCCCGCGGGTCACTAGGGTCCTACGAGCAGTACTTC

j_call: TRBJ1-5
v_call: TRBV7-9
clone_size: .
d_call: .
cdr3_aa: CASSLTSSNQPQHF
cdr3_nt: TGTGCCAGCAGCCTAACAAGTAGCAATCAGCCCCAGCATTTT

j_call: TRBJ1-6
v_call: TRBV10-3
clone_size: once
d_call: TRBD1
cdr3_aa: CAIREVTGSSPLHF
cdr3_nt: TGTGCCATCAGAGAGGTGACAGGGAGTTCACCCCTCCACTTT

j_call: TRBJ2-4
v_call: TRBV11-3
clone_size: .
d_call: .
cdr3_aa: CASSPRRRPKNIQYF
cdr3_nt: TGTGCCAGCAGCCCTCGCCGGAGGCCCAAAAACATTCAGTACTTC

j_call: TRBJ2-3
v_call: TRBV7-2
clone_size: .
d_call: .
cdr3_aa: CASSLLGLNTQYF
cdr3_nt: TGTGCCAGCAGCTTACTAGGACTCAATACGCAGTATTTT

j_call: TRBJ2-7
v_call: TRBV15
clone_size: .
d_call: .
cdr3_aa: CATSRGGDLSYEQYF
cdr3_nt: TGTGCCACCAGCAGAGGCGGGGACCTCTCCTACGAGCAGTACTTC